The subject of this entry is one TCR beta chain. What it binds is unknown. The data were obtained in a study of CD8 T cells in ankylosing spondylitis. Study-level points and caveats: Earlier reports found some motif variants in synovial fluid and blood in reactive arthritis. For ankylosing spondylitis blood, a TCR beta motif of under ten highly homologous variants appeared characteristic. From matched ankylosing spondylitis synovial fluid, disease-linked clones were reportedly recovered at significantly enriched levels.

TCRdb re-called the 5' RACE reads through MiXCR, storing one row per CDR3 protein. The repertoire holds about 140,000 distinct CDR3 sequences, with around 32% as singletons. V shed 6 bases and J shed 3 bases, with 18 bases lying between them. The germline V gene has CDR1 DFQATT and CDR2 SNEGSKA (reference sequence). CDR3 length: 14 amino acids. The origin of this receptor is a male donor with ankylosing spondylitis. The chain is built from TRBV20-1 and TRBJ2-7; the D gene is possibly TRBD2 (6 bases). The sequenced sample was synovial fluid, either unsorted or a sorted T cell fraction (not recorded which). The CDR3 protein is CSAPHAQEGYEQYF. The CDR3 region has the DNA TGCAGTGCCCCCCATGCCCAGGAGGGCTACGAGCAGTACTTC.